This T cell receptor (beta chain) was obtained from a study of T cell clonality in common variable immunodeficiency. Sequencing was performed with immunoSEQ multiplex PCR; in TCRdb, only in-frame clones are kept and a portion is missing. The sample yields 45,000 to 70,000 clones, without any singletons. The sample holds many counts of this clone. Its antigen is unknown. The read ends 3 residues before the CDR3 terminus; that terminus is restored from the germline J gene. The V end lost 0 bases, the J end lost 3 bases, and 11 bases lay between the germline ends. Germline CDR1 reads DFQATT; CDR2 reads SNEGSKA (reference sequence). The CDR3 length is 14 residues. Notes on the study in general: CVID subjects shared fewer TCRbeta clones than healthy controls did.

The chain is built from TRBV20-1 and TRBJ1-1, with D unresolved. The receptor's source is a person between 18 and 69 years old in good health. The sample taken for sequencing was peripheral blood mononuclear cells. The CDR3 bases that were read are TGCAGTGCTAGAGATCGTGGACTCTACACTGAA. Protein product: CSARDRGLYTE. The whole CDR3 sequence is CSARDRGLYTEAFF.